This section outlines one TCR beta chain sequence together with its context. Methods used by the authors: Amplification with reference gene primers provided the estimates of nucleated cell counts. Here immunoSEQ multiplex PCR was the method, and the copy in TCRdb shows in-frame clones only, minus some. V and J calls and clone size are copied from that table; D and trimming were computed from the DNA. The profile shows some 300,000 clones, over 85% of them singletons. The data are from a study of blood T cell repertoires in COVID-19. Across the study: Sample material is recorded as cDNA or gDNA derived from T cells, B-cell-depleted T cells, or PBMCs.

The CDR3 has 14 residues. CDR1 SGHDT and CDR2 YYEEEE come from the germline V gene. With 4 bases removed from V and 4 bases from J, the gap between germline ends came to 12 bases. Sequenced sample: PBMCs or T cells enriched from blood (not recorded which). The TCR originated in a woman in her 30s who had recovered from COVID-19. J is TRBJ2-1 and V is TRBV5-6, with a possible D match to TRBD1 (6 bases). CDR3 DNA sequence: TGTGCCAGCAGCAACGGACAGTCTTACAATGAGCAGTTCTTC. Its translation: CASSNGQSYNEQFF. Filled out from reference TRBV5-6 and TRBJ2-1, the complete variable domain reads DAGVTQSPTHLIKTRGQQVTLRCSPKSGHDTVSWYQQALGQGPQFIFQYYEEEERQRGNFPDRFSGHQFPNYSSELNVNALLLGDSALYLCASSNGQSYNEQFFGPGTRLTVL.